The clone carrying this T cell receptor beta chain appeared a single time. This record belongs to a study of preoperative IRX-2 immunotherapy in early breast cancer. Treatment of the sample: preoperative locoregional IRX-2 cytokine immunotherapy. V lost 0 bases and J lost 0, with 11 bases in between. The CDR3 sequence is 16 residues long. From germline, CDR1 is SGHRS and CDR2 YFSETQ. The method was immunoSEQ multiplex PCR; TCRdb's version includes in-frame clones alone and lacks a portion of them. The sample has some 32,000 clones; around 83% are singletons. This chain links TRBV5-1 with TRBJ2-3, with D unclear. The clonotype originates from a human donor with breast cancer. The sample here was lymph node tissue, taken from a patient treated with IRX-2 immunotherapy. CDR3: CASSLADSPSTDTQYF. The CDR3 DNA is TGCGCCAGCAGCTTGGCCGATAGCCCGAGCACAGATACGCAGTATTTT.